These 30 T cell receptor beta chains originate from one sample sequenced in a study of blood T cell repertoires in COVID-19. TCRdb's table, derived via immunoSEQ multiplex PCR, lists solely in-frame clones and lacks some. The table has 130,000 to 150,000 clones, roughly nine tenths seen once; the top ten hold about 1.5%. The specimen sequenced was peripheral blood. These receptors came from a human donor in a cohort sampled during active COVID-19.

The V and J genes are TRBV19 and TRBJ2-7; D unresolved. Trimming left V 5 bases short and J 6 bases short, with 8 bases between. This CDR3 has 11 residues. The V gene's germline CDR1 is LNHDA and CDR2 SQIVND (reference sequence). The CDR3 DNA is TGTGCCAGTAGTCCCTTGGCCGAGCAGTACTTC. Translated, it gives CASSPLAEQYF.

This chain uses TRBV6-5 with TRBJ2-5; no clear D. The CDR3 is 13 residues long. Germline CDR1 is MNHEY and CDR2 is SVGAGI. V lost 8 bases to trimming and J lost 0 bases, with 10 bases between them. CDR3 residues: CASSPAYQETQYF. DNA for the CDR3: TGTGCCAGCTCACCAGCGTACCAAGAGACCCAGTACTTC.

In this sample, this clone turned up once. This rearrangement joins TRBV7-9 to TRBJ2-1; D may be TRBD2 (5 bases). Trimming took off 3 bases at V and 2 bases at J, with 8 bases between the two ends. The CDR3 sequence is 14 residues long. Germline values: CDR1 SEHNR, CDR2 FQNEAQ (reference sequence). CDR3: CASSLQEAYNEQFF. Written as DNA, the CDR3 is TGTGCCAGCAGCTTGCAGGAGGCCTACAATGAGCAGTTCTTC.

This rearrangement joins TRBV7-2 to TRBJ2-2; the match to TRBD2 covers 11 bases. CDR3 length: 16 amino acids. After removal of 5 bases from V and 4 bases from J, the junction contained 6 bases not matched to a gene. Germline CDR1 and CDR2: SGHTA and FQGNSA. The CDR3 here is CASSLLAGVLTGELFF. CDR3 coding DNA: TGTGCCAGCAGCCTACTAGCGGGGGTGCTCACCGGGGAGCTGTTTTTT.

The CDR3 DNA sequence: TGTGCCAGCAGCCCGGGAATTAATGAAAAACTGTTTTTT. This sequence encodes CASSPGINEKLFF. J is TRBJ1-4 and V is TRBV5-4; no reliable D call. CDR3 size: 13 residues. Germline CDR1 and CDR2: SGHNT and YYREEE (reference sequence). Trimming removed 4 bases at V and 4 bases at J, with 8 bases between.

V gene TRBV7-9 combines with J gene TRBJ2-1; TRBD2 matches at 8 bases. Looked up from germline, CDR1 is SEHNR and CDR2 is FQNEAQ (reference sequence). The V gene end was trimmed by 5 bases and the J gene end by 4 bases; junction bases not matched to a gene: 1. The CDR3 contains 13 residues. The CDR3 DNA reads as TGTGCCAGCAGCCCGGGGGGGTACAATGAGCAGTTCTTC. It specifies CASSPGGYNEQFF.

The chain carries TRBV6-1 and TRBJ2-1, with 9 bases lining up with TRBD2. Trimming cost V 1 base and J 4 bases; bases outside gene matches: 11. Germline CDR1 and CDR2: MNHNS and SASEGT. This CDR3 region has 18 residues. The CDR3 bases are TGTGCCAGCAGTGAAGGGATACCCAAGCGGGGGGTTTACAATGAGCAGTTCTTC. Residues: CASSEGIPKRGVYNEQFF.

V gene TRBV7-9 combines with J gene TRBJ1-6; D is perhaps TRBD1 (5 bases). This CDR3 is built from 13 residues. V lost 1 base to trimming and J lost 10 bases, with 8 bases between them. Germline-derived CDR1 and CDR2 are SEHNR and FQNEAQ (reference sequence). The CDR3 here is CASSLEQESPLHF. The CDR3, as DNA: TGTGCCAGCAGCTTAGAACAGGAGTCACCCCTCCACTTT. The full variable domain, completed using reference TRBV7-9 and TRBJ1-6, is DTGVSQNPRHKITKRGQNVTFRCDPISEHNRLYWYRQTLGQGPEFLTYFQNEAQLEKSRLLSDRFSAERPKGSFSTLEIQRTEQGDSAMYLCASSLEQESPLHFGNGTRLTVT.

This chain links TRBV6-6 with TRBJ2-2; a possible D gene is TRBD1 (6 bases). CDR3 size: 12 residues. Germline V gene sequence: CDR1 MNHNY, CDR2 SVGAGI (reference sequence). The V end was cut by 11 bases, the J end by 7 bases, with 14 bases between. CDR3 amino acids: CAGSTGIGELFF. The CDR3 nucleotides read TGTGCCGGAAGCACAGGGATCGGGGAGCTGTTTTTT.

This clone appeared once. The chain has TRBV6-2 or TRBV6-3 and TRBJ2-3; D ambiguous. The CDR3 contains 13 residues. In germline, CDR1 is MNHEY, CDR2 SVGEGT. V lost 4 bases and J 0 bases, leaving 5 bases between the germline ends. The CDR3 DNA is TGTGCCAGCAGTTTCCTTAGCACAGATACGCAGTATTTT. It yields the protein CASSFLSTDTQYF.

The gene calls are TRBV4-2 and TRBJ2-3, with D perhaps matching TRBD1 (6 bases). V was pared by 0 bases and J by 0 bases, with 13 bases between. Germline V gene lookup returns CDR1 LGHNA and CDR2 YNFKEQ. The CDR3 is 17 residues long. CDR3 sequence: CASSQDIGGRSTDTQYF. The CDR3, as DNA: TGTGCCAGCAGCCAAGATATTGGGGGCCGAAGCACAGATACGCAGTATTTT.

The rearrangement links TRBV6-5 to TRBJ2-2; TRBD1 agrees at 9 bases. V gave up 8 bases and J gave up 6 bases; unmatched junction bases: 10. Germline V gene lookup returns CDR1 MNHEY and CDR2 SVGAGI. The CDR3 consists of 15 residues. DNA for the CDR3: TGTGCCAGCTTACCCCCGGGACAGGGCTCCGGGGAGCTGTTTTTT. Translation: CASLPPGQGSGELFF.

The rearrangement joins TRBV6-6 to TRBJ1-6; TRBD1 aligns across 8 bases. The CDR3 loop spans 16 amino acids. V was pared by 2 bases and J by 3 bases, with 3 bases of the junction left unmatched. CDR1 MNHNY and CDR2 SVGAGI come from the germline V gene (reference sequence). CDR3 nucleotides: TGTGCCAGCAGTTACGACAGGGGCGACTATAATTCACCCCTCCACTTT. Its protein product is CASSYDRGDYNSPLHF.

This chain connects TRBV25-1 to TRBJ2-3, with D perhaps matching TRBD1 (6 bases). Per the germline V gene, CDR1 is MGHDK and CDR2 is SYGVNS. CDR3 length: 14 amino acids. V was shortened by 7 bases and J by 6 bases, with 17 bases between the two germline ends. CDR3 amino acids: CASTPGAKGDTQYF. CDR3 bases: TGTGCCAGCACCCCAGGGGCGAAAGGGGATACGCAGTATTTT.

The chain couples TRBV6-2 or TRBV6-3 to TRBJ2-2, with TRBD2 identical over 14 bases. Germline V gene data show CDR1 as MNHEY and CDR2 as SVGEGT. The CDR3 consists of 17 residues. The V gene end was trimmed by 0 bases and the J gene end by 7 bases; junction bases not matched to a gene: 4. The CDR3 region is CASSYSTSGGAFGELFF. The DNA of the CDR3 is TGTGCCAGCAGTTACTCGACTAGCGGGGGGGCCTTCGGGGAGCTGTTTTTT.

CDR3 nucleotide sequence: TGTGCCAGCAGCTTAAGTAGTGAGACCCAGTACTTC. This codes for CASSLSSETQYF. The chain recombines TRBV7-9 with TRBJ2-5; D gene unclear. Trimming took off 2 bases at V and 5 bases at J, with 6 bases between the two ends. This CDR3 has 12 amino acids. The germline gives CDR1 SEHNR, CDR2 FQNEAQ (reference sequence).

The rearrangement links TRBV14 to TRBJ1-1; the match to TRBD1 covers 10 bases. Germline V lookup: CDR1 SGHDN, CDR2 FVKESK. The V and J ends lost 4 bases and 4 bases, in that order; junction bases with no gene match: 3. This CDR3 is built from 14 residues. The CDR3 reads CASSLWTGGTEAFF. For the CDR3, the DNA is TGTGCCAGCAGCCTATGGACAGGGGGCACTGAAGCTTTCTTT.

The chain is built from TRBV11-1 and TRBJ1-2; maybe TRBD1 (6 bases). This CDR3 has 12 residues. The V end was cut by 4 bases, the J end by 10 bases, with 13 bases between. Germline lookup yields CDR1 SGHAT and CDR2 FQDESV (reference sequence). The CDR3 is CASSYYRDDYTF. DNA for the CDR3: TGTGCCAGCAGCTACTACAGGGATGACTACACCTTC.

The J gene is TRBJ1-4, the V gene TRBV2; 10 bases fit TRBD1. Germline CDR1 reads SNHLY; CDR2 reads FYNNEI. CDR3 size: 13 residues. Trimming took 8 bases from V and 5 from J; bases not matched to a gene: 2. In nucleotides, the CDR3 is TGTGCCAGCGGGGACAGGGGAAATGAAAAACTGTTTTTT. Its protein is CASGDRGNEKLFF.

The CDR3 sequence is CASSPVAGRGDTQYF. As DNA, the CDR3 is TGTGCCAGCTCACCAGTGGCAGGGCGAGGAGATACGCAGTATTTT. The chain employs TRBV18 and TRBJ2-3; tentative D call: TRBD1 (5 bases). CDR1 is KGHSH, CDR2 LQKENI, per germline. This CDR3 has 15 residues. V lost 2 bases and J lost 5, with 14 bases in between.

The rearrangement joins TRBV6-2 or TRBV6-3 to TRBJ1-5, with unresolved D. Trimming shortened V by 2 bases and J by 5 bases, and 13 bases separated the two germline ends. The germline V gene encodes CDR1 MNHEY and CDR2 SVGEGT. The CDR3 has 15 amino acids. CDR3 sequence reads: CASSYPTWPYQPQHF. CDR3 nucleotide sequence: TGTGCCAGCAGTTACCCGACTTGGCCGTATCAGCCCCAGCATTTT.

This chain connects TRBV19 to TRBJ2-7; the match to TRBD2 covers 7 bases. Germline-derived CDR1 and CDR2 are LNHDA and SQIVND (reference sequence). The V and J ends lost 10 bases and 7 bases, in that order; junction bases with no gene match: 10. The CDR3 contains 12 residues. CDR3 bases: TGTGCCACTGGGACCTCGGGAGGAGAGCAGTACTTC. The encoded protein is CATGTSGGEQYF.

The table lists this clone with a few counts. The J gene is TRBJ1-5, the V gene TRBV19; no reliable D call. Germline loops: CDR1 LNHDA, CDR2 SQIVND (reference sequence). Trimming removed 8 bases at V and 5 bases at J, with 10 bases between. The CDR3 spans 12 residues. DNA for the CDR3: TGTGCCAGTGGGCGGCGGGATCAGCCCCAGCATTTT. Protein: CASGRRDQPQHF.

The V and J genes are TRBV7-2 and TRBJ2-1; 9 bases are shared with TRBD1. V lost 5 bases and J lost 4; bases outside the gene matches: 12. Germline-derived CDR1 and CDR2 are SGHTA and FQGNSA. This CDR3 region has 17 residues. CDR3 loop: CASSPDPGQGRYNEQFF. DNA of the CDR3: TGTGCCAGCAGCCCAGATCCCGGACAGGGGCGGTACAATGAGCAGTTCTTC.

CDR3 bases: TGTGCCAGCAGTGACTCTCTCCTCTACGAGCAGTACTTC. Protein product: CASSDSLLYEQYF. This rearrangement joins TRBV6-4 to TRBJ2-7; D not certain. Germline assignment: CDR1 MRHNA and CDR2 SNTAGT. Trimming removed 0 bases from V and 3 bases from J, with 6 bases in between. The CDR3 runs to 13 residues.

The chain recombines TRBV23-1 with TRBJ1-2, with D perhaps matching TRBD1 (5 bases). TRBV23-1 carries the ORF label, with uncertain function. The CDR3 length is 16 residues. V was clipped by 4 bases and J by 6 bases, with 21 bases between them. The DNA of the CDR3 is TGCGCCAGCAGTCCCATAAGGGGCAGGAGAAACAATGGCTACACCTTC. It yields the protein CASSPIRGRRNNGYTF.

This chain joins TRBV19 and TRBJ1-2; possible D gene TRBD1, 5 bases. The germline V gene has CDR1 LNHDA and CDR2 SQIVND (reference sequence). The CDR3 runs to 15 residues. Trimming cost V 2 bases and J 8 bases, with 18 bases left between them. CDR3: CASSITAGRLYGYTF. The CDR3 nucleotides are TGTGCCAGTAGTATAACGGCAGGGCGGTTATACGGCTACACCTTC.

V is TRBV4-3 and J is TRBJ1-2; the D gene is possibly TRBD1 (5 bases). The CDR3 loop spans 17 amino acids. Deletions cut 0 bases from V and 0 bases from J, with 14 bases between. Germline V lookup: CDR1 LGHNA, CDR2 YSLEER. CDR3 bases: TGCGCCAGCAGCCAAGATTGGGGGGGGAACACTAACTATGGCTACACCTTC. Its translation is CASSQDWGGNTNYGYTF.

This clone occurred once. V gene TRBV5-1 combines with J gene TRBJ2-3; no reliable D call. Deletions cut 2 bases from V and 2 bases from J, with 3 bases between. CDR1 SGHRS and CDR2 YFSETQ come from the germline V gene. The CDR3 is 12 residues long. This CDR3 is CASSFNTDTQYF. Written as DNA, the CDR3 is TGCGCCAGCAGCTTTAACACAGATACGCAGTATTTT.

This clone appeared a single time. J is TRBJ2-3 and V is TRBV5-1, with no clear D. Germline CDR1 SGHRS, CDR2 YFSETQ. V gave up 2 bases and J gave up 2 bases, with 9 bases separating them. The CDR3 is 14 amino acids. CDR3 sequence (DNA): TGCGCCAGCAGCTTTATACCGGTCACAGATACGCAGTATTTT. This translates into CASSFIPVTDTQYF. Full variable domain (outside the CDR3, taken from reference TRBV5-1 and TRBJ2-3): KAGVTQTPRYLIKTRGQQVTLSCSPISGHRSVSWYQQTPGQGLQFLFEYFSETQRNKGNFPGRFSGRQFSNSRSEMNVSTLELGDSALYLCASSFIPVTDTQYFGPGTRLTVL.